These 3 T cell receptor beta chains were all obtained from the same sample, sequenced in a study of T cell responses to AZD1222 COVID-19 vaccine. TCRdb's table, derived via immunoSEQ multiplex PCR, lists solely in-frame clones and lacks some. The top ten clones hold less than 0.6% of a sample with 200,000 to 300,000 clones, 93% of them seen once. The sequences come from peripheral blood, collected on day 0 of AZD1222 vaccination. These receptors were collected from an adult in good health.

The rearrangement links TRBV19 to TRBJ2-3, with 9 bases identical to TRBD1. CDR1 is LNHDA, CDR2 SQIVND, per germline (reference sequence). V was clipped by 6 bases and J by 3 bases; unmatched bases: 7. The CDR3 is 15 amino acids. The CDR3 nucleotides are TGTGCCAGTAGACCTTGGACAGGGGAGACAGATACGCAGTATTTT. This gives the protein CASRPWTGETDTQYF. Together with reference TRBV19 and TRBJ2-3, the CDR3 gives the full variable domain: DGGITQSPKYLFRKEGQNVTLSCEQNLNHDAMYWYRQDPGQGLRLIYYSQIVNDFQKGDIAEGYSVSREKKESFPLTVTSAQKNPTAFYLCASRPWTGETDTQYFGPGTRLTVL.

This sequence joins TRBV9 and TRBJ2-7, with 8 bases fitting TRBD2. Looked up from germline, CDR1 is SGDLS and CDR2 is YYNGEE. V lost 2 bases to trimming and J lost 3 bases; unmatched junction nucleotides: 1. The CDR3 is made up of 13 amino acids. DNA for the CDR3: TGTGCCAGCAGCGTCAGCGGGAGCTACGAGCAGTACTTC. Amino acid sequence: CASSVSGSYEQYF. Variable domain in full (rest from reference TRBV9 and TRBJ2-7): DSGVTQTPKHLITATGQRVTLRCSPRSGDLSVYWYQQSLDQGLQFLIQYYNGEERAKGNILERFSAQQFPDLHSELNLSSLELGDSALYFCASSVSGSYEQYFGPGTRLTVT.

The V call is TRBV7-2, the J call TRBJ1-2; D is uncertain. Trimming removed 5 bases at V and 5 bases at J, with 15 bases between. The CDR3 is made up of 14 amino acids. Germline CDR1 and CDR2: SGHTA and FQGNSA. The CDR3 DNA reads TGTGCCAGCAGCCGCGATGGTGGCGGATATGGCTACACCTTC. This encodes CASSRDGGGYGYTF. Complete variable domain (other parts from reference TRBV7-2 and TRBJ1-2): GAGVSQSPSNKVTEKGKDVELRCDPISGHTALYWYRQSLGQGLEFLIYFQGNSAPDKSGLPSDRFSAERTGGSVSTLTIQRTQQEDSAVYLCASSRDGGGYGYTFGSGTRLTVV.